The entry that follows covers one TCR beta chain sequence. The sample belongs to a study of blood T cell repertoires in COVID-19. For the study at large: The United States, Italy and Spain supplied acute and convalescent COVID-19 samples. From T cells, B-cell-depleted T cells, or PBMCs came the material, which was cDNA or gDNA.

Germline loops: CDR1 ENHRY, CDR2 SYGVKD. The CDR3 totals 14 residues. V lost 4 bases, J lost 6 bases, and 6 bases stayed unmatched. As originally analysed: Amplified reference gene primers provided the basis for estimating nucleated cell counts. Sequencing was performed with immunoSEQ multiplex PCR; in TCRdb, only in-frame clones are kept and a portion is missing. V and J calls plus clone size are reproduced from that table; the DNA served to infer D and trimming. The sample records 70,000 to 75,000 clones, over 85% being singletons. The sample comprised peripheral blood. This clonotype was obtained from a human donor in a cohort sampled during active COVID-19. This chain connects TRBV10-3 to TRBJ2-3; 8 bases agree with TRBD1. The CDR3 loop reads CAISVSGGRDTQYF. The CDR3, as DNA: TGTGCCATCAGTGTTTCAGGGGGCCGGGATACGCAGTATTTT.